This TCR beta chain was profiled in a study of CD8 T cells in Susac syndrome (dated by TCRdb to between 2018 and 2020). In terms of the full investigation: Whether CD8+ T cell activation and differentiation in Susac syndrome was antigen driven was tested using repertoire sequencing. The clonality of the CD8+ T cell repertoire was compared across approximately 11 healthy donors, about 14 Susac syndrome patients and roughly 15 multiple sclerosis patients. What the research found in general, with its limitations: The study acknowledged that relatively few individuals were included in the TCR sequencing and HLA analysis.

Regarding this clonotype: Its cognate antigen has yet to be identified. Qualities for individual bases were not recorded, and no much larger clone is one base off.

Trimmed from V: 3 bases; trimmed from J: 7 bases; junction bases lacking a gene match: 5. CDR1 SGDLS and CDR2 YYNGEE were looked up in the germline V gene. Its CDR3 holds 14 amino acids, cysteine through phenylalanine. Just the 42-base CDR3 DNA is kept, in frame starting at base 1. High-throughput TCR beta sequencing profiled peripheral blood CD8+ and CD4+ T cells from healthy donors, Susac syndrome patients and multiple sclerosis patients. The multiple sclerosis controls were treatment-naive patients whose relapsing-remitting disease, either stable or active, fulfilled the revised McDonald criteria. CD8+ TEMRA cells were enriched by FACS, while bulk CD8+ and CD4+ T cells were purified by magnetic negative isolation. Blood was collected in EDTA tubes and processed within 24 hours, with PBMCs isolated through density gradient centrifugation. PBMCs destined for TCR sequencing were cryopreserved in liquid nitrogen and later thawed in a 37 °C water bath. The sorted or isolated CD4+, CD8+ and CD8+ TEMRA cells had a purity of 90% or higher.

RNA was extracted using the RNeasy kit, and about 0.45 to 1 ug of the RNA was reverse transcribed with random hexamers. The immunoSEQ multiplex PCR assay, covering 54 Vbeta and 13 Jbeta segments, was used to amplify TCR beta CDR3 regions. To correct PCR amplification bias, a synthetic template baseline was used for both primer optimization and computational correction. In the paper's pipeline: Reads were annotated to V, D and J genes according to IMGT and were analyzed with immunoSEQ Analyzer, with only productive sequences retained. Clonality was computed as one minus Shannon entropy normalized by log2 of the number of productive unique sequences. For each patient and control, public and private clones were evaluated within the 100 most prevalent clones. Susac-specific clones were defined as absent from healthy and MS cohorts, 800 to 1,200 published viral clones and other ImmuneACCESS disease sequences. TCRdb trimmed the raw reads at Q25, called clones with MiXCR and kept productive beta chains. Rows are unified per CDR3 protein, each entry keeping the most common DNA and genes. V and J calls and clone size were set by TCRdb, not the authors. The sample table records about 200,000 distinct CDR3 sequences; roughly 92% of these occur just once. Around 0.13% of the sample is held by the ten biggest clonotypes.

The receptor was derived from a human donor with multiple sclerosis. The specimen was CD8+ T cells from PBMCs. The V and J segments used are TRBV9 and TRBJ2-1, with 9 junctional bases fitting TRBD2. The DNA sequence reads TGTGCCAGCAGCGGACCTAGCGGGGCTAATGAGCAGTTCTTC. Translation gives CASSGPSGANEQFF.